This TCR beta chain was obtained from a study of shared clonotypes between healthy human individuals (dated by TCRdb to about 2020). With respect to the entire study: The cohort comprised two women and a few men aged 18 to 49 years. Per donor, leukapheresis produced somewhere between about 0.9 and 10 billion PBMCs. The study deeply sequenced blood TCR repertoires of several healthy adults to estimate repertoire size and the extent of clonotype sharing between individuals. Different laboratories and diverse techniques were used to prepare libraries and sequence TCR repertoires, to increase sequencing depth and limit assay-specific biases. Per donor, three plates each were used for CD4 naive and CD4 memory, two for CD8 naive, and one for CD8 memory. Beyond this particular receptor, the publication reports: Naive subsets generally had larger estimated clonotype richness than memory subsets. Because the study included a small number of donors, the genetic and exposure-history diversity represented was limited. Sampling was limited to blood, and TCR repertoires in tissue likely differ from TCR repertoires in blood. Clonotypes shared by all four sorted-subset donors showed higher generation probabilities than non-shared clonotypes. Even with the large sequencing depth, rarefaction of the sorted-subset datasets indicated that sequencing was incomplete. About 5% of naive CD4, 3.5% of naive CD8, about 2.4% of memory CD4, and approximately 0.4% of memory CD8 clonotypes were shared across several donors. Pairwise subsampling led to the expectation that sequencing depth would affect the degree of clonotype sharing among donors.

The donors were healthy, HIV-negative adults who had no recently reported acute infections or vaccinations. All donors were Caucasian adults living in Nashville, Tennessee, USA. CD4+ T cells were enriched by magnetic negative selection; naive cells were then positively selected on CD45RA, and the negative fraction formed the memory subset. Blood was obtained by leukapheresis, after which PBMCs were separated by Ficoll-Histopaque density gradient centrifugation and cryopreserved in liquid nitrogen vapor phase. Analytical flow cytometry was used to check the purity and quantity of every magnetically sorted T cell population. Each sorted fraction had its genomic DNA isolated and then quantified by UV absorbance on a Nanodrop 2000c. Using the deep immunoSEQ assay, TCR CDR3 regions were amplified from genomic DNA by multiplex PCR. Genomic DNA extracted from each cell subset was distributed evenly over all wells of several immunoSEQ 96-well plates, and each plate served as one replicate. For sorted subsets, around 200 ng genomic DNA, equal to approximately 30,000 T cell genomes, was loaded into each replicate PCR. The purified libraries were quantified using a Qubit 3.0 fluorometer, sized with a Bioanalyzer 2100, and then quantified again using the KAPA Library Quantification kit. A separate single-read 150-cycle Illumina NextSeq 550 flow cell was used to sequence each immunoSEQ 96-well plate. The paper's processing steps were these. Because the immunoSEQ output included only junctional sequences and no quality scores, the filtering could not be the same as the filtering used for full-length reads. Sequences were annotated with PyIR, a Python wrapper for IgBLAST v1.9, using IMGT germline references to assign V/J genes and CDR3. Reads were removed for weak V/J assignments (E-value above 1e-6), missing CDR3, stop codons, out-of-frame junctions, or ambiguous translated residues. A V3J clonotype was defined by an identical inferred V gene, J gene, and CDR3 amino acid sequence. Percentage overlap between repertoires was calculated by dividing the number of shared unique clonotypes by the size of the smaller repertoire. RTK rarefaction, the Chao1 estimator, and Recon v2.1 estimates of unobserved clonotypes were used to assess repertoire richness. For all TCRbeta clonotypes obtained by the gDNA method from several donors, generation probabilities were computed with OLGA. TCRdb limited this immuneACCESS table to in-frame rearrangements with V and J called. A share of clones is missing; checked studies link under half to unresolved V genes, and the rest is unexplained. The V and J calls and the clone size are those of that table, but D and trimming were determined from the DNA. Here the sample has about 710,000 clones; roughly 72% occur a single time. The ten largest make up around 1.7% of the sample.

For this clone: Its antigen has not been determined. The sample holds no much larger clone one base away, and base qualities are not on file.

From the germline V gene (reference sequence), CDR1 is MNHEY and CDR2 is SMNVEV. The CDR3 holds 14 amino acids from the cysteine to the phenylalanine. Here the CDR3 DNA is all that survives: 42 bases in frame from base 1. Unmatched junction bases come to 11, with V trimmed by 8 bases and J by 4 bases. This sequence was found in a woman younger than 45 in good health. The sequenced sample was memory CD4+ T cells sorted from blood. The sample's cell subset or site label is to be understood as: CD45RA-negative fraction. The receptor chain draws on TRBV27 and TRBJ2-7, and TRBD1 matches 7 of the central bases. The nucleotide sequence is TGTGCCAGCGTGGTAGCACAGGGGATTTACGAGCAGTACTTC. Translated, this gives CASVVAQGIYEQYF.